What follows are 20 T cell receptor beta chains derived from one specimen sequenced in a study of blood T cell repertoires in COVID-19. The method was immunoSEQ multiplex PCR; TCRdb's version includes in-frame clones alone and lacks a portion of them. Of under 250,000 clones in the sample, roughly 82% were seen once. Sequencing was carried out using peripheral blood. Source of these receptors: a man in his fifties or sixties with active or convalescent COVID-19.

This chain connects TRBV27 to TRBJ2-2; D gene ambiguous. Germline values: CDR1 MNHEY, CDR2 SMNVEV (reference sequence). Trimming left V 4 bases short and J 2 bases short, with 5 bases between. The CDR3 has 13 residues. For the CDR3, the DNA is TGTGCCAGCAGTTCCTCTAACACCGGGGAGCTGTTTTTT. Translated, it gives CASSSSNTGELFF.

The chain employs TRBV4-3 and TRBJ2-1; tentatively, D is TRBD2 (7 bases). The CDR3 is made up of 16 amino acids. The ends were cut back, 1 base at V and 4 bases at J, with 14 bases in the middle. Germline V gives CDR1 LGHNA, CDR2 YSLEER. The CDR3 loop is CASSQVGGGRYNEQFF. CDR3 nucleotides: TGCGCCAGCAGCCAAGTAGGGGGGGGGCGATACAATGAGCAGTTCTTC.

Note on this clone: Other DNA sequences in this specimen translate into the identical CDR3. V usage is TRBV19 and J usage is TRBJ1-6, with 10 positions matching TRBD1. The CDR3 covers 14 residues. J was trimmed by 9 bases and V by 6 bases; bases with no gene match: 5. Per germline, CDR1 LNHDA and CDR2 SQIVND (reference sequence). This CDR3 reads CASRPGQGSSPLHF. DNA for the CDR3: TGTGCCAGTAGACCGGGACAGGGGAGTTCACCCCTCCACTTT.

CDR3 amino acids: CASGRLAGNNEQFF. CDR3 nucleotides: TGTGCCAGCGGGAGACTAGCGGGGAACAATGAGCAGTTCTTC. The chain joins TRBV14 to TRBJ2-1; 11 nucleotides line up with TRBD2. CDR1 is SGHDN, CDR2 FVKESK, per germline. The V segment lost 8 bases and the J segment 5 bases; nucleotides outside the gene matches: 5. The CDR3 extends over 14 amino acids.

The chain uses TRBV7-3 and TRBJ2-5; 12 bases map to TRBD2. The CDR3 runs 16 residues. Germline V gene sequence: CDR1 SGHTA, CDR2 FQGTGA. The V segment lost 6 bases and the J segment 5 bases; nucleotides outside the gene matches: 10. The CDR3 loop is CASSPASGGAYETQYF. Written as DNA, the CDR3 is TGTGCCAGCAGTCCCGCTAGCGGGGGGGCCTATGAGACCCAGTACTTC.

The chain uses TRBV5-1 and TRBJ1-1; no clear D. Germline V lookup: CDR1 SGHRS, CDR2 YFSETQ. Deletions cut 0 bases from V and 4 bases from J, with 7 bases between. The length of the CDR3 is 13 residues. The CDR3: CASSLAFPTEAFF. The CDR3 nucleotides read TGCGCCAGCAGCTTGGCATTCCCCACTGAAGCTTTCTTT.

The chain combines TRBV19 with TRBJ2-2; D not resolved. CDR1 and CDR2 from the germline V gene are LNHDA and SQIVND (reference sequence). The CDR3 is 13 amino acids. V was pared by 9 bases and J by 1 base, with 9 bases between. This CDR3 is CASQRENTGELFF. The CDR3 nucleotides read TGTGCCAGCCAAAGAGAGAACACCGGGGAGCTGTTTTTT.

This chain links TRBV19 with TRBJ2-7; the D gene is possibly TRBD1 (6 bases). V lost 5 bases, J lost 0 bases, and 20 bases lay in between. The CDR3 is 17 residues long. Per the germline V gene, CDR1 is LNHDA and CDR2 is SQIVND (reference sequence). CDR3 in DNA: TGTGCCAGTAGTCCCCGCAGGGGACCCTCACACTCCTACGAGCAGTACTTC. This translates into CASSPRRGPSHSYEQYF.

V is TRBV7-8 and J is TRBJ1-1; D perhaps matches TRBD1 (5 bases). Germline loops: CDR1 SGHVS, CDR2 FQNEAQ. This CDR3 is built from 15 residues. Trimming cost V 2 bases and J 10 bases, with 20 bases left between them. CDR3 nucleotides: TGTGCCAGCAGCTTAATTCAGGGTCTTGGTTATATAGCTTTCTTT. Its translation: CASSLIQGLGYIAFF.

The chain uses TRBV7-2 and TRBJ1-3, with D possibly matching TRBD1 (6 bases). The CDR3 is made up of 16 amino acids. V shed 4 bases and J shed 7 bases, with 20 bases lying between them. Germline CDR1 SGHTA, CDR2 FQGNSA. The CDR3 DNA follows: TGTGCCAGCAGCTCCGCTGGGGGGGGCGTTATTAACACCATATATTTT. Protein product: CASSSAGGGVINTIYF. Supplemented by reference TRBV7-2 and TRBJ1-3, the full variable domain reads GAGVSQSPSNKVTEKGKDVELRCDPISGHTALYWYRQSLGQGLEFLIYFQGNSAPDKSGLPSDRFSAERTGGSVSTLTIQRTQQEDSAVYLCASSSAGGGVINTIYFGEGSWLTVV.

The rearrangement uses TRBV4-3 and TRBJ1-1; TRBD1 aligns across 9 bases. The CDR3 extends over 16 amino acids. Germline CDR1 is LGHNA and CDR2 is YSLEER. Losses at the gene ends were 3 bases for V and 3 bases for J; bases not matched to a gene: 8. CDR3 in amino acids: CASSQGDREWDTEAFF. The CDR3 DNA is TGCGCCAGCAGCCAGGGGGACAGGGAATGGGACACTGAAGCTTTCTTT.

There are a few counts of this clone. This chain links TRBV5-1 with TRBJ1-1; possible D gene TRBD1, 6 bases. The CDR3 consists of 13 residues. Trimming shortened V by 3 bases and J by 5 bases, and 11 bases separated the two germline ends. Germline CDR1 and CDR2: SGHRS and YFSETQ. The CDR3 nucleotides are TGCGCCAGCAGCTGGACAGTCGGGACTGAAGCTTTCTTT. Translated: CASSWTVGTEAFF.

The genes are TRBV5-1 and TRBJ1-2; 7 bases are shared with TRBD1. V trimming: 0 bases; J trimming: 4 bases; junction bases outside the gene matches: 3. The CDR3 runs 14 residues. Looked up from germline, CDR1 is SGHRS and CDR2 is YFSETQ. The CDR3 DNA reads as TGCGCCAGCAGCTTGGGACAGGGTGGCTATGGCTACACCTTC. It encodes CASSLGQGGYGYTF.

The chain couples TRBV30 to TRBJ2-2; tentative D call: TRBD2 (6 bases). Trimming took off 2 bases at V and 2 bases at J, with 18 bases between the two ends. Germline CDR1 and CDR2: GTSNPN and SVGIG (reference sequence). This CDR3 has 17 amino acids. The CDR3 loop reads CAWSFPWGSGNTGELFF. The DNA for the CDR3 is TGTGCCTGGAGTTTTCCCTGGGGTAGCGGTAACACCGGGGAGCTGTTTTTT.

The rearrangement uses TRBV27 and TRBJ2-2, with D hard to call. Per germline, CDR1 MNHEY and CDR2 SMNVEV (reference sequence). This CDR3 region has 14 residues. V gave up 2 bases and J gave up 4 bases, with 8 bases separating them. The CDR3 DNA sequence: TGTGCCAGCAGTTTAGCGGTGATCACCGGGGAGCTGTTTTTT. This codes for CASSLAVITGELFF.

This clone showed up just once. The gene calls are TRBV5-1 and TRBJ2-1; TRBD2 agrees at 9 bases. Unmatched junction bases numbered 3, after V lost 0 bases and J lost 8 bases. CDR1 SGHRS and CDR2 YFSETQ come from the germline V gene. This CDR3 is built from 14 residues. In DNA form, the CDR3 reads TGCGCCAGCAGCTTGGTTCTAGCGGGATATGAGCAGTTCTTC. Residues: CASSLVLAGYEQFF.

The chain carries TRBV6-6 and TRBJ1-5, with D unresolved. Germline V gives CDR1 MNHNY, CDR2 SVGAGI (reference sequence). The CDR3 extends over 16 amino acids. Trimming pared 1 base from V and 4 bases from J, leaving 14 bases between. CDR3 sequence reads: CASSYYPREENQPQHF. The CDR3, as DNA: TGTGCCAGCAGTTACTATCCGAGGGAGGAGAATCAGCCCCAGCATTTT.

The chain carries TRBV28 and TRBJ1-1, with 10 bases identical to TRBD1. Unmatched junction bases numbered 0, after V lost 4 bases and J lost 4 bases. Germline V lookup: CDR1 MDHEN, CDR2 SYDVKM. The CDR3 is 13 amino acids. CDR3 in amino acids: CASSWTGGTEAFF. As DNA, the CDR3 is TGTGCCAGCAGTTGGACAGGGGGCACTGAAGCTTTCTTT.

The rearrangement links TRBV5-6 to TRBJ2-7; D unresolved. Between the trimmed V and J ends, which lost 2 bases and 3 bases, there was a span of 3 bases. Looked up from germline, CDR1 is SGHDT and CDR2 is YYEEEE. The CDR3 is 11 amino acids. The CDR3 region is CASSFNYEQYF. CDR3 coding DNA: TGTGCCAGCAGCTTTAACTACGAGCAGTACTTC.

The chain links TRBV28 to TRBJ2-3; 9 bases align to TRBD1. CDR3 size: 16 residues. CDR1 and CDR2 (germline): MDHEN, SYDVKM. V gave up 5 bases and J gave up 3 bases; unmatched junction bases: 9. This chain's CDR3 is CASSPAGTGMTDTQYF. As DNA, the CDR3 is TGTGCCAGCAGTCCCGCCGGGACAGGGATGACAGATACGCAGTATTTT.